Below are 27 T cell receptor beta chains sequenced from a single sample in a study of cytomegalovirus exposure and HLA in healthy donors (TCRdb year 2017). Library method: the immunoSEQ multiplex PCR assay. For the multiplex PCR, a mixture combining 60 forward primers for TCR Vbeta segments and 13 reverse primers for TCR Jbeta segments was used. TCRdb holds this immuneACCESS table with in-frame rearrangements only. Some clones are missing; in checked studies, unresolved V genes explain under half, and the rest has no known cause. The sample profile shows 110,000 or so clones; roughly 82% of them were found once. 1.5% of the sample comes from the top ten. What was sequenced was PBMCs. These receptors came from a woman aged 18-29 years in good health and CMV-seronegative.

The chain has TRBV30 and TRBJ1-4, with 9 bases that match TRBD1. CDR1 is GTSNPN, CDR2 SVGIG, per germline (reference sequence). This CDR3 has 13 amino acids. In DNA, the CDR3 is TGTGCGGGGTCGCGGACAGGGGACGAAAAACTGTTTTTT. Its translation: CAGSRTGDEKLFF.

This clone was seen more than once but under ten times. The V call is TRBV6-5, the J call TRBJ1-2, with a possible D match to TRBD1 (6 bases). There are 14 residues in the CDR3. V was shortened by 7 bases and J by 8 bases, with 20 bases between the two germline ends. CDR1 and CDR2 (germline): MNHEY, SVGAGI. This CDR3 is CASTNGGAAGGYTF. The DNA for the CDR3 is TGTGCCAGCACCAATGGGGGGGCGGCTGGAGGCTACACCTTC.

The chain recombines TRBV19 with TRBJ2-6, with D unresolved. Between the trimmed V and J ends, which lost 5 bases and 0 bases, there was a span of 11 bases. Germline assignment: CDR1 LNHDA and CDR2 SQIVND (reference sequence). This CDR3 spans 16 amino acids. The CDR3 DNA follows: TGTGCCAGTAGTGAACAGTCTGGCTCTGGGGCCAACGTCCTGACTTTC. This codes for CASSEQSGSGANVLTF.

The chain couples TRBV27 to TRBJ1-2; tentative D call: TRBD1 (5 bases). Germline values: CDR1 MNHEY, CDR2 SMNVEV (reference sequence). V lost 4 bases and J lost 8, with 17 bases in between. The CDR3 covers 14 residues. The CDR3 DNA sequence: TGTGCCAGCAGTTCGGGACTCTCACCCGGAGGCTACACCTTC. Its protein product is CASSSGLSPGGYTF.

In DNA, the CDR3 is TGTGCCAGCGCCCCGTTGGAAGCGGGGGCCTACGAGCAGTACTTC. The encoded protein is CASAPLEAGAYEQYF. The V call is TRBV27, the J call TRBJ2-7; 8 bases match TRBD2. CDR3 size: 15 residues. The germline CDR1 and CDR2 sequences are MNHEY and SMNVEV (reference sequence). The V and J ends lost 8 bases and 2 bases, in that order; junction bases with no gene match: 11.

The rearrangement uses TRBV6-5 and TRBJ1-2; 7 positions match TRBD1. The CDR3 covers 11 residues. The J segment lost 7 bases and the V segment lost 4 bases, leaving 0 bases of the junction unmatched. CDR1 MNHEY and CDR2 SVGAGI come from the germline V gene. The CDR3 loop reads CASSSGGGYTF. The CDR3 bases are TGTGCCAGCAGTTCAGGGGGTGGCTACACCTTC.

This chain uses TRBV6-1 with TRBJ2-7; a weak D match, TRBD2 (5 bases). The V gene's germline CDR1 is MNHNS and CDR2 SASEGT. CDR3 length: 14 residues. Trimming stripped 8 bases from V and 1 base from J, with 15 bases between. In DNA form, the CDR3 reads TGTGCCAGCCACAAACCTTCGGGGTCCTACGAGCAGTACTTC. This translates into CASHKPSGSYEQYF.

The CDR3 nucleotides are TGTGCCAGTAGTATAGATCTTAGCGGGGAGCTGTTTTTT. Protein: CASSIDLSGELFF. The V call is TRBV19, the J call TRBJ2-2; no definite D call. Germline-derived CDR1 and CDR2 are LNHDA and SQIVND (reference sequence). V was trimmed by 0 bases and J by 7 bases, leaving 6 bases between them. This CDR3 contains 13 residues.

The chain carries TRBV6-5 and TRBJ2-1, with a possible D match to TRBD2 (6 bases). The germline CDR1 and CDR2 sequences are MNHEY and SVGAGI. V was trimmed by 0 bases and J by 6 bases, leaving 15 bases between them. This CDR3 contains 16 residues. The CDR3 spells CASSYSGVRRGNEQFF. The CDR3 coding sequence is TGTGCCAGCAGTTACTCGGGAGTGAGGAGGGGCAATGAGCAGTTCTTC.

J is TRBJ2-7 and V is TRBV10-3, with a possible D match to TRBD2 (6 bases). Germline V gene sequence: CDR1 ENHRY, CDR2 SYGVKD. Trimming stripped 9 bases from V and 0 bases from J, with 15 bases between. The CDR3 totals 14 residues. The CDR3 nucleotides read TGTGCCATGGGGTCTGGAGGGAGCTCCTACGAGCAGTACTTC. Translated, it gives CAMGSGGSSYEQYF.

CDR3 nucleotide sequence: TGTGCCAGCAGCCACGACAGGGGCGGAAACACCATATATTTT. Translating gives CASSHDRGGNTIYF. The chain has TRBV6-5 and TRBJ1-3, with 8 bases fitting TRBD1. CDR3 length equals 14 residues. V shed 6 bases, J shed 4 bases, and the junction held 5 bases outside the gene matches. CDR1 is MNHEY, CDR2 SVGAGI, per germline.

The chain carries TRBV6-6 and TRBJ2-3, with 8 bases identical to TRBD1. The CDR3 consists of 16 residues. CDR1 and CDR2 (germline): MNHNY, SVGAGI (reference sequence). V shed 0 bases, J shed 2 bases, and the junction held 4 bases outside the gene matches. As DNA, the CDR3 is TGTGCCAGCAGTTACTCCAGGGGGCACGACACAGATACGCAGTATTTT. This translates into CASSYSRGHDTDTQYF.

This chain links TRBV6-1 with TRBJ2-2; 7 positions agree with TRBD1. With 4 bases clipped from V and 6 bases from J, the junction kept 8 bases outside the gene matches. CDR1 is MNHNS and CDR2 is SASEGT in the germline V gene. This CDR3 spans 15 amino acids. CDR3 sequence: CASSASWTGPGELFF. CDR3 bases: TGTGCCAGCAGTGCTAGTTGGACAGGCCCCGGGGAGCTGTTTTTT.

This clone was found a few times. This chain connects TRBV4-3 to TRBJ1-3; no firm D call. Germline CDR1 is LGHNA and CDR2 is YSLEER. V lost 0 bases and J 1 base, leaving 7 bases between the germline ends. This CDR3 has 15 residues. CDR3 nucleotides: TGCGCCAGCAGCCAAGACCGGGGATCTGGAAACACCATATATTTT. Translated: CASSQDRGSGNTIYF.

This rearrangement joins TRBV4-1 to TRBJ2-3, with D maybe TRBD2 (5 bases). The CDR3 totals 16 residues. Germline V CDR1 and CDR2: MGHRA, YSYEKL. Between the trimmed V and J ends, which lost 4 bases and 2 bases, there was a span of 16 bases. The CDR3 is CASSPLDLFYTDTQYF. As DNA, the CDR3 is TGCGCCAGCAGCCCCTTGGACTTATTTTACACAGATACGCAGTATTTT.

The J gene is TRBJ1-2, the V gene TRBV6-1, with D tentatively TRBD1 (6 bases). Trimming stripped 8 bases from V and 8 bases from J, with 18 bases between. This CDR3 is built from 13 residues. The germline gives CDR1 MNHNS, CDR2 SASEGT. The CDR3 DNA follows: TGTGCCAGCGCAAACCGGGGGGCTGGAGGCTACACCTTC. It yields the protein CASANRGAGGYTF.

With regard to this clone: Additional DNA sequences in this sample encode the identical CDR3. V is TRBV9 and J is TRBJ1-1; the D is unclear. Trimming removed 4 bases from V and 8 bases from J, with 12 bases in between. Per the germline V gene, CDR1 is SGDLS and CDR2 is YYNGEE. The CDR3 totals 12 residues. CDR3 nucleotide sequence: TGTGCCAGCAGCACCCACAACCCCGAAGCTTTCTTT. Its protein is CASSTHNPEAFF.

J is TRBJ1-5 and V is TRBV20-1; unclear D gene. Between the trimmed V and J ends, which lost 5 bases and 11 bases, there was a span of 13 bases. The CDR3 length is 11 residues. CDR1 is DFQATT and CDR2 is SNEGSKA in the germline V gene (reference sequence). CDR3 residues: CSAASSVSQHF. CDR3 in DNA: TGCAGTGCTGCCTCCTCGGTGTCCCAGCATTTT.

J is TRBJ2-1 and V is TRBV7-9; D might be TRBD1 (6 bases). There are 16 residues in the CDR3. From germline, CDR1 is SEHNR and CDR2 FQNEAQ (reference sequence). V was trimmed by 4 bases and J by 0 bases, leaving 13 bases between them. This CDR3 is CASSSGQMSSYNEQFF. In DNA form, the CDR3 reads TGTGCCAGCAGCTCCGGACAGATGAGCTCCTACAATGAGCAGTTCTTC.

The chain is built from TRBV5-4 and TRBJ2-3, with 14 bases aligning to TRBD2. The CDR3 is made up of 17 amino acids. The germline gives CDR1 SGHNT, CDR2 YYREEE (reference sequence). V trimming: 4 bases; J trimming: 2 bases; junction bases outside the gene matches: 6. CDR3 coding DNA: TGTGCCAGCAGCCCTGGGACTAGCGGGGGATACACAGATACGCAGTATTTT. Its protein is CASSPGTSGGYTDTQYF.

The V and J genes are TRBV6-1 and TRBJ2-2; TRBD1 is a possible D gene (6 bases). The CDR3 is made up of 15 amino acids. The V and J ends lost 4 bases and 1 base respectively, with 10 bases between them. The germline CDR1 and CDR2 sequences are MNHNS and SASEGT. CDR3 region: CASSVATGNTGELFF. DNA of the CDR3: TGTGCCAGCAGTGTGGCGACAGGGAACACCGGGGAGCTGTTTTTT.

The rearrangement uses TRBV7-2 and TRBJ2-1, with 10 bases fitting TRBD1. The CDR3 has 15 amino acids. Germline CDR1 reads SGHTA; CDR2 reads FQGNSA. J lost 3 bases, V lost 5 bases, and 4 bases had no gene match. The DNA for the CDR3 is TGTGCCAGCAGCCGACAGGGGGCTATCTACAATGAGCAGTTCTTC. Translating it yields CASSRQGAIYNEQFF.

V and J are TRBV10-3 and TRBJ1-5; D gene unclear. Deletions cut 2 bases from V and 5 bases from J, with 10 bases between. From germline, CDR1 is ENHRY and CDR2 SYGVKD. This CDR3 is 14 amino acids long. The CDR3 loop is CAISEGGMDQPQHF. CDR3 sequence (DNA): TGTGCCATCAGTGAGGGAGGGATGGATCAGCCCCAGCATTTT.

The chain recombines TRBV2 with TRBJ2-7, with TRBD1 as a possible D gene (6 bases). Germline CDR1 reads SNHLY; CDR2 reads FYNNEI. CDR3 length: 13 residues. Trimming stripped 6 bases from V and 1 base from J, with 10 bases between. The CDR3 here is CASSAGTSYEQYF. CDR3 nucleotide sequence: TGTGCCAGCAGCGCCGGGACATCCTACGAGCAGTACTTC.

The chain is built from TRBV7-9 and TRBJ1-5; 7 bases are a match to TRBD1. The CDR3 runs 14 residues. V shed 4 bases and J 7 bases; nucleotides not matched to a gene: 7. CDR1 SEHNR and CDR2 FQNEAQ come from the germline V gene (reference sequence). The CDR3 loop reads CASSSTGAVQPQHF. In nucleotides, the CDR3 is TGTGCCAGCAGCTCTACAGGGGCCGTCCAGCCCCAGCATTTT.

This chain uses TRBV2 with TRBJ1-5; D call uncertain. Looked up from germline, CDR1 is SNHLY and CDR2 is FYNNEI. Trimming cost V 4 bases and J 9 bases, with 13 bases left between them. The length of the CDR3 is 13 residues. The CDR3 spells CASSAGGGRPQHF. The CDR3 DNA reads TGTGCCAGCAGTGCCGGCGGTGGTCGGCCCCAGCATTTT.

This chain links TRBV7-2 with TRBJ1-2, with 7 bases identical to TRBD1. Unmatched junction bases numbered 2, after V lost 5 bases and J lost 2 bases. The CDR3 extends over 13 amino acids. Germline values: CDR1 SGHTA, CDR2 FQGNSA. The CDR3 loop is CASSTTGNYGYTF. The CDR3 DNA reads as TGTGCCAGCAGCACGACAGGGAACTATGGCTACACCTTC.